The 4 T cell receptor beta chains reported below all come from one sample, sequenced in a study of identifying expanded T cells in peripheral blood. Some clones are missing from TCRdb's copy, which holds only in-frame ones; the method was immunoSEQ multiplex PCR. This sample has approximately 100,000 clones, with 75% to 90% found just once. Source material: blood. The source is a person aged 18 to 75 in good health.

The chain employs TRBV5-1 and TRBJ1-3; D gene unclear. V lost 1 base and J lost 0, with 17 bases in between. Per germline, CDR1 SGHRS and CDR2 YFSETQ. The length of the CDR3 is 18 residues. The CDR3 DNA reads TGCGCCAGCAGCTTGTCCGCGGCAAAGCGGTCCTCTGGAAACACCATATATTTT. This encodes CASSLSAAKRSSGNTIYF.

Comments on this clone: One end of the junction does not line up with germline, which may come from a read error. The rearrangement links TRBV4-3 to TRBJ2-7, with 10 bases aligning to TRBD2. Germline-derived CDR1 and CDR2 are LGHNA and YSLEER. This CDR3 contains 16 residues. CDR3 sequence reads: CASSKEPLAGGYEQYF. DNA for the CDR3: TGCGCCAGCAGCAAAGAGCCTTTAGCGGGGGGCTACGAGCAGTACTTC.

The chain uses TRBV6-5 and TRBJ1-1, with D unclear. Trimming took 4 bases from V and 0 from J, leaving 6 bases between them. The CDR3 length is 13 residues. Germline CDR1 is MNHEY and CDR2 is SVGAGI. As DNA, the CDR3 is TGTGCCAGCAGTTTAACCCTGAACACTGAAGCTTTCTTT. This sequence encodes CASSLTLNTEAFF.

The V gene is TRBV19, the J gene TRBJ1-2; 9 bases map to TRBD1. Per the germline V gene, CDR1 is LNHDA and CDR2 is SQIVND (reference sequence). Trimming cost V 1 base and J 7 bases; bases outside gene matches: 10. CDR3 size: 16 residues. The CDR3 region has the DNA TGTGCCAGTAGTATAGCCGGGACAGGGCTTCGATTTGGCTACACCTTC. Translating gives CASSIAGTGLRFGYTF.